A single T cell receptor beta chain is shown here with its context. Its target is unknown. CDR1 SNHLY and CDR2 FYNNEI come from the germline V gene. The CDR3 length is 14 residues. V lost 5 bases, J lost 6 bases, and 10 bases stayed unmatched. This sample is part of a study of shared clonotypes between healthy human individuals. Study as a whole: Two female and a few male donors aged 18 to 49 were enrolled. The study's findings and limits: Researchers found naive subsets generally carried larger estimated richness than memory subsets. Collection of samples was limited to blood; tissue repertoires likely differ.

Per the original data handling: ImmunoSEQ sequences covered only the junction and lacked quality scores; filtering therefore differed. Profiled with immunoSEQ multiplex PCR; TCRdb holds only in-frame clones, not every one. The V and J calls and the clone size are those of that table, but D and trimming were determined from the DNA. The table shows a few million clones, with approximately 95% occurring only once. Sample: naive CD4+ T cells from PBMCs. Subset denoted: CD45RA+ positively selected. The clonotype comes from a man aged 18 to 35 in good health. Some clones in this sample may be carry-over from other donors' samples. The rearrangement links TRBV2 to TRBJ2-7; 7 bases align to TRBD1. CDR3 sequence reads: CASSMRTGEAEQYF. CDR3 in DNA: TGTGCCAGCAGTATGCGGACAGGAGAAGCCGAGCAGTACTTC.